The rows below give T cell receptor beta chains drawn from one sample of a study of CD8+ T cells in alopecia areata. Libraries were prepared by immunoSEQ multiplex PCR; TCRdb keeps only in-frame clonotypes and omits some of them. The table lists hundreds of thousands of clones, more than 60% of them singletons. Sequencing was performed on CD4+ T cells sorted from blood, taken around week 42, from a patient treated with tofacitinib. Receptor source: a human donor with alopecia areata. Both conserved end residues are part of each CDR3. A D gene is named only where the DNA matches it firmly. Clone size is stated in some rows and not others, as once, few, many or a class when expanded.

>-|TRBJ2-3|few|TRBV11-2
CASSLGGITDTQYF
TGTGCCAGCAGCCTCGGGGGTATCACAGATACGCAGTATTTT
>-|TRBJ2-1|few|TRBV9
CASSATGLAFYNEQFF
TGTGCCAGCAGCGCAACGGGACTCGCCTTTTACAATGAGCAGTTCTTC
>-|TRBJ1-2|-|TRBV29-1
CSVHGLNYGYTF
TGCAGCGTTCACGGGCTAAACTATGGCTACACCTTC
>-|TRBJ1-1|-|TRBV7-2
CASSLSQNTEAFF
TGTGCCAGCAGCTTGTCACAGAACACTGAAGCTTTCTTT
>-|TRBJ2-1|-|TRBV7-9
CASSLTGEQFF
TGTGCCAGCAGCTTGACCGGTGAGCAGTTCTTC
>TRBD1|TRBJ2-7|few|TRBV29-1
CSVVGQGYEQYF
TGCAGCGTTGTGGGACAGGGTTACGAGCAGTACTTC
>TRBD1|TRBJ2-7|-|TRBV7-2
CASSHGGTGGYEQYF
TGTGCCAGCAGTCATGGAGGGACAGGGGGCTACGAGCAGTACTTC
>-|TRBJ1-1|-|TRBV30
CAWDNQMNTEAFF
TGTGCCTGGGACAATCAGATGAACACTGAAGCTTTCTTT
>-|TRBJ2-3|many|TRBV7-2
CASSSTGTHTDTQYF
TGTGCCAGCAGCTCGACCGGGACTCACACAGATACGCAGTATTTT
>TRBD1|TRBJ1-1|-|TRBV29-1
CSVAGTVNTEAFF
TGCAGCGTCGCTGGGACAGTGAACACTGAAGCTTTCTTT
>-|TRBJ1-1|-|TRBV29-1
CSFLGPAVGTEAFF
TGCAGCTTCCTAGGTCCCGCGGTAGGGACTGAAGCTTTCTTT
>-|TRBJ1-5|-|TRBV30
CAWSEGMDQPQHF
TGTGCCTGGAGTGAGGGGATGGATCAGCCCCAGCATTTT
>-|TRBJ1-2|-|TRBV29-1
CSVEKTDSYGYTF
TGCAGCGTTGAAAAGACAGATAGCTATGGCTACACCTTC
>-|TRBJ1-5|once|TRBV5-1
CASSLDGAPDNQPQHF
TGCGCCAGCAGCCTTGACGGGGCTCCTGATAATCAGCCCCAGCATTTT
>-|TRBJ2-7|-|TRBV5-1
CASSLAGETYEQYF
TGCGCCAGCAGCTTGGCGGGGGAAACCTACGAGCAGTACTTC
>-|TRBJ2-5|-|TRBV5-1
CASRGAGETQYF
TGCGCCAGCAGGGGTGCGGGAGAGACCCAGTACTTC
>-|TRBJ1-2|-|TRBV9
CASSVFSSQNYGYTF
TGTGCCAGCAGCGTATTCTCGTCACAGAACTATGGCTACACCTTC
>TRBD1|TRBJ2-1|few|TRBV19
CASSIRQGAGYNEQFF
TGTGCCAGTAGTATCAGACAGGGGGCGGGCTACAATGAGCAGTTCTTC
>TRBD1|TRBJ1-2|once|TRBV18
CASSPVRDSYYGYTF
TGTGCCAGCTCACCAGTCCGGGACAGCTACTATGGCTACACCTTC
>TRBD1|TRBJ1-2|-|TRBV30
CAWSFTGDGYTF
TGTGCCTGGAGTTTTACAGGGGATGGCTACACCTTC
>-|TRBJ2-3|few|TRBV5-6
CASSLRIFDTDTQYF
TGTGCCAGCAGCTTGAGGATCTTTGACACAGATACGCAGTATTTT
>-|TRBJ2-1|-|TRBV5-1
CASSLGQVENEQFF
TGCGCCAGCAGCTTGGGACAGGTGGAGAATGAGCAGTTCTTC
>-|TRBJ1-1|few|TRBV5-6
CASSWTVDTEAFF
TGTGCCAGCAGCTGGACGGTGGACACTGAAGCTTTCTTT
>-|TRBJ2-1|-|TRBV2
CASSEEGVNGYNEQFF
TGTGCCAGCAGTGAAGAAGGGGTGAACGGTTACAATGAGCAGTTCTTC
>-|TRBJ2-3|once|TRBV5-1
CASSLQGSGDTQYF
TGCGCCAGCAGCTTGCAGGGTTCAGGAGATACGCAGTATTTT
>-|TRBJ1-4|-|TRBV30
CASTGMRAEKLFF
TGTGCCTCAACTGGGATGCGGGCTGAAAAACTGTTTTTT
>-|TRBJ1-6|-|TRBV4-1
CASSQGSSPLHF
TGCGCCAGCAGCCAAGGATCTTCACCCCTCCACTTT
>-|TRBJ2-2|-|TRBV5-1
CASTTENTGELFF
TGCGCCAGCACCACAGAGAACACCGGGGAGCTGTTTTTT
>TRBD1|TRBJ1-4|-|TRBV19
CASSMGTGREKLFF
TGTGCCAGTAGTATGGGGACAGGGAGAGAAAAACTGTTTTTT
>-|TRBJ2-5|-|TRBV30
CAWTEAETQYF
TGTGCCTGGACCGAGGCAGAGACCCAGTACTTC
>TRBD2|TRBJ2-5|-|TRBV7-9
CASSLDSLAGVAYF
TGTGCCAGCAGCTTAGACTCACTAGCGGGGGTGGCCTACTTC
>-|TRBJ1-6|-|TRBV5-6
CASSSPGSNNSPLHF
TGTGCCAGCAGCTCCCCCGGGTCTAATAATTCACCCCTCCACTTT
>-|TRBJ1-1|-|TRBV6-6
CASAEGRHYTEAFF
TGTGCCAGCGCTGAGGGACGGCACTACACTGAAGCTTTCTTT
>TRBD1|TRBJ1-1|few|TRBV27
CASSLSGQGARDTEAFF
TGTGCCAGCAGTCTCTCCGGACAGGGGGCGAGGGACACTGAAGCTTTCTTT
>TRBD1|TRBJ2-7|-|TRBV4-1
CASSHRDRGNEQYF
TGCGCCAGCAGCCATAGGGACAGGGGAAACGAGCAGTACTTC
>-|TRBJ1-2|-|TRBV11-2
CASSLAQGQGGYTF
TGTGCCAGCAGCTTAGCCCAAGGACAAGGCGGCTACACCTTC
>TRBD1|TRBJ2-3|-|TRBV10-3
CASDRGQSTDTQYF
TGTGCCAGCGACAGGGGGCAAAGCACAGATACGCAGTATTTT
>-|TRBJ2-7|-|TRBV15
CATSVGLLSYEQYF
TGTGCCACCAGTGTGGGCCTGCTGTCCTACGAGCAGTACTTC
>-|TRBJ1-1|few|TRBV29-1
CSANRDASPAGAFF
TGCAGCGCTAACCGGGACGCAAGCCCCGCGGGGGCTTTCTTT
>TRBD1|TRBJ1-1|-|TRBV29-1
CSAVDRANTEAFF
TGCAGCGCCGTGGACAGGGCGAACACTGAAGCTTTCTTT
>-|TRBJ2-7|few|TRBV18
CASSPPGSYEQYF
TGTGCCAGCTCACCACCGGGCAGCTACGAGCAGTACTTC
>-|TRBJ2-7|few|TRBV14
CASSQDLVGEQYF
TGTGCCAGCAGCCAAGATTTGGTGGGCGAGCAGTACTTC